The 26 T cell receptor beta chains below come from one sample, sequenced in a study of molecular identifiers for immune sequencing clone quantification (dated by TCRdb to 2017 to 2018). Library generation was performed with PCR. Sequencer: Illumina HiSeq 4000. TCRdb took the public reads, trimmed them with fastp at Q25, ran MiXCR for clone calling and kept in-frame beta chains. Identical CDR3 protein sequences are pooled into one entry, listed with their most common genes and DNA. The sample has 80,000 to 95,000 distinct CDR3 sequences on record, under 20% of them singletons. In total, the top ten clones hold around 0.8% of the sample. The sample consisted of naive CD8+ T cells from blood, with Jurkat cell RNA spiked in. The sample's cell subset or site label, decoded: FACS-sorted CD8+CD4-CCR7+CD45RA+ naive T cells. These receptors all stem from a human donor in good health. Some libraries in this study had Jurkat cell RNA spiked in.

This clonotype was found many times. The chain recombines TRBV6-5 with TRBJ1-1; D may be TRBD1 (6 bases). Trimming took off 4 bases at V and 1 base at J, with 19 bases between the two ends. Germline loops: CDR1 MNHEY, CDR2 SVGAGI. The CDR3 is 17 residues long. The CDR3 bases are TGTGCCAGCAGTTCGGGTCCTTTGGACAGTACGAACACTGAAGCTTTCTTT. This codes for CASSSGPLDSTNTEAFF.

The table lists this clonotype with many counts. This CDR3 is CASSQDWLASTDTQYF. CDR3 sequence (DNA): TGCGCCAGCAGCCAAGACTGGCTAGCGAGCACAGATACGCAGTATTTT. The V call is TRBV4-1, the J call TRBJ2-3; maybe TRBD2 (6 bases). CDR1 is MGHRA, CDR2 YSYEKL, per germline. The CDR3 loop spans 16 amino acids. Trimming took off 0 bases at V and 0 bases at J, with 10 bases between the two ends.

This clonotype came up many times. V is TRBV29-1 and J is TRBJ1-1, with 8 bases fitting TRBD1. Unmatched junction bases numbered 6, after V lost 6 bases and J lost 3 bases. Germline-derived CDR1 and CDR2 are SQVTM and ANQGSEA. CDR3 length: 13 residues. For the CDR3, the DNA is TGCAGCGTCACACAGGGGGAACACACTGAAGCTTTCTTT. Amino acid sequence: CSVTQGEHTEAFF.

This clonotype was counted at least ten times. This chain uses TRBV12-3 or TRBV12-4 with TRBJ2-5; 8 positions agree with TRBD2. The CDR3 is 16 residues long. Germline trimming cut 3 bases from V and 3 bases from J; bases unmatched to any gene: 9. Here the CDR3 reads CASSFPGGSGEETQYF. DNA for the CDR3: TGTGCCAGCAGTTTCCCAGGCGGTAGCGGGGAAGAGACCCAGTACTTC.

The CDR3 nucleotides are TGCAGCGTTGAACTGGGACAGGGGGGTACGCAGTATTTT. It is translated as CSVELGQGGTQYF. The chain recombines TRBV29-1 with TRBJ2-3; 11 bases are a match to TRBD1. Trimming at V came to 2 bases and at J to 8 bases, leaving 3 bases not matched to a gene. CDR1 is SQVTM and CDR2 is ANQGSEA in the germline V gene. This CDR3 spans 13 amino acids.

This clonotype has ten or more counts. The gene calls are TRBV28 and TRBJ2-7, with 11 bases identical to TRBD2. Germline values: CDR1 MDHEN, CDR2 SYDVKM. V lost 8 bases and J lost 1; bases outside the gene matches: 4. The CDR3 extends over 14 amino acids. Here the CDR3 reads CASERLAGSYEQYF. CDR3 nucleotide sequence: TGTGCCAGCGAGCGACTAGCGGGGTCCTACGAGCAGTACTTC. Variable domain in full (rest from reference TRBV28 and TRBJ2-7): DVKVTQSSRYLVKRTGEKVFLECVQDMDHENMFWYRQDPGLGLRLIYFSYDVKMKEKGDIPEGYSVSREKKERFSLILESASTNQTSMYLCASERLAGSYEQYFGPGTRLTVT.

This clonotype appeared many times. This chain links TRBV27 with TRBJ2-1; D not certain. From germline, CDR1 is MNHEY and CDR2 SMNVEV (reference sequence). This CDR3 region has 13 residues. V gave up 5 bases and J gave up 8 bases, with 13 bases separating them. The CDR3 coding sequence is TGTGCCAGCAGTCCGCAGGCCCGGGATGAGCAGTTCTTC. Amino acids: CASSPQARDEQFF.

Many counts were recorded for this clonotype. The CDR3 reads CASSSPSGGTNEKLFF. As DNA, the CDR3 is TGTGCCAGCAGTTCTCCTTCAGGGGGCACTAATGAAAAACTGTTTTTT. The rearrangement uses TRBV28 and TRBJ1-4; 8 bases are shared with TRBD1. V trimming: 4 bases; J trimming: 2 bases; junction bases outside the gene matches: 6. This CDR3 comprises 16 residues. Germline V CDR1 and CDR2: MDHEN, SYDVKM.

This clonotype was detected many times. This chain joins TRBV14 and TRBJ2-7; no clear D gene. The CDR3 covers 14 residues. Trimming shortened V by 0 bases and J by 2 bases, and 8 bases separated the two germline ends. Germline assignment: CDR1 SGHDN and CDR2 FVKESK. CDR3: CASSQESRAYEQYF. CDR3 nucleotide sequence: TGTGCCAGCAGCCAAGAGAGCAGAGCCTACGAGCAGTACTTC.

At least ten counts were recorded for this clonotype. The V gene is TRBV29-1, the J gene TRBJ1-1; D may be TRBD1 (5 bases). The V and J ends lost 6 bases and 5 bases respectively, with 19 bases between them. From germline, CDR1 is SQVTM and CDR2 ANQGSEA. The CDR3 is 14 residues long. CDR3 DNA: TGCAGCGTGGAACCAAGAGGGGCGAATACTGAAGCTTTCTTT. The encoded protein is CSVEPRGANTEAFF.

The table lists this clonotype with many counts. DNA for the CDR3: TGCAGCGCTCCGGACAGGGGGCTGAGTGACACTGAAGCTTTCTTT. It yields the protein CSAPDRGLSDTEAFF. The chain employs TRBV29-1 and TRBJ1-1; TRBD1 aligns across 11 bases. The CDR3 runs to 15 residues. V shed 7 bases and J 3 bases; nucleotides not matched to a gene: 10. CDR1 is SQVTM, CDR2 ANQGSEA, per germline.

This clonotype was recorded at least ten times. The chain couples TRBV7-9 to TRBJ2-4; D tentatively fits TRBD1 or TRBD2 (5 bases each). CDR3 length: 13 amino acids. The germline V and J ends were trimmed by 10 bases and 6 bases, with 16 bases remaining between them. The germline CDR1 and CDR2 sequences are SEHNR and FQNEAQ (reference sequence). The CDR3 region has the DNA TGTGCCACCACATGGGGTGGGACAAACATTCAGTACTTC. Translation: CATTWGGTNIQYF.

This clonotype was observed many times. The chain uses TRBV4-1 and TRBJ2-7; D is unclear. Trimming shortened V by 0 bases and J by 4 bases, and 10 bases separated the two germline ends. Per the germline V gene, CDR1 is MGHRA and CDR2 is YSYEKL. The CDR3 is 14 amino acids. The CDR3 protein is CASSQEGSRYEQYF. CDR3 in DNA: TGCGCCAGCAGCCAAGAGGGCTCGAGGTACGAGCAGTACTTC.

This clonotype occurred many times. The chain combines TRBV28 with TRBJ2-3; no definite D call. Germline V gene data show CDR1 as MDHEN and CDR2 as SYDVKM. V shed 7 bases and J shed 4 bases, with 6 bases lying between them. This CDR3 has 11 amino acids. The CDR3 nucleotides read TGTGCCAGCATCGGGTCAGATACGCAGTATTTT. This translates into CASIGSDTQYF. The variable domain in full, with the rest retrieved from reference TRBV28 and TRBJ2-3, is DVKVTQSSRYLVKRTGEKVFLECVQDMDHENMFWYRQDPGLGLRLIYFSYDVKMKEKGDIPEGYSVSREKKERFSLILESASTNQTSMYLCASIGSDTQYFGPGTRLTVL.

At least ten counts were recorded for this clonotype. The chain has TRBV7-9 and TRBJ1-1; a possible D gene is TRBD1 (6 bases). Looked up from germline, CDR1 is SEHNR and CDR2 is FQNEAQ (reference sequence). The CDR3 has 14 residues. The V end lost 1 base, the J end lost 2 bases, and 8 bases lay between the germline ends. CDR3 region: CASSLDRVNTEAFF. The CDR3 DNA sequence: TGTGCCAGCAGCTTAGACAGGGTAAACACTGAAGCTTTCTTT.

A remark on this clonotype: A much larger clone is a single base away; this may be a read error. This chain joins TRBV7-2 and TRBJ1-4, with D possibly being TRBD1 (6 bases). The CDR3 is 14 amino acids. The germline V gene has CDR1 SGHTA and CDR2 FQGNSA. The CDR3 DNA is TGTGCCAGCAGCTTACAGGGGCTTAATGAAAAACTGTCTTTT. Protein product: CASSLQGLNEKLSF.

This clonotype was counted ten times or more. The chain uses TRBV6-1 and TRBJ1-5; a possible D gene is TRBD1 (5 bases). This CDR3 has 14 residues. Germline CDR1 is MNHNS and CDR2 is SASEGT. Between the trimmed V and J ends, which lost 3 bases and 1 base, there was a span of 7 bases. The CDR3, as DNA: TGTGCCAGCAGTGATTGGGGGAGCAATCAGCCCCAGCATTTT. It encodes CASSDWGSNQPQHF.

A remark on this clonotype: One end of the junction fails to match germline, which may point to a read error. The V and J genes are TRBV9 and TRBJ2-7, with TRBD2 identical over 8 bases. The V gene's germline CDR1 is SGDLS and CDR2 YYNGEE. The CDR3 totals 16 residues. CDR3 in amino acids: CASSVGPAGETYEQYF. The CDR3 bases are TGTGCCAGCAGCGTAGGCCCAGCGGGGGAGACCTATGAGCAGTACTTC.

At least ten counts were recorded for this clonotype. The J gene is TRBJ2-7, the V gene TRBV29-1; unclear D gene. V was trimmed by 1 base and J by 0 bases, leaving 4 bases between them. This CDR3 is 12 amino acids long. Germline-derived CDR1 and CDR2 are SQVTM and ANQGSEA. CDR3 bases: TGCAGCGTTGAAGCGGACTCCTACGAGCAGTACTTC. Translating it yields CSVEADSYEQYF.

This clonotype was found a few times. The genes are TRBV13 and TRBJ2-7; D may be TRBD1 (5 bases). Trimming shortened V by 4 bases and J by 7 bases, and 8 bases separated the two germline ends. This CDR3 has 11 amino acids. Germline V gene data show CDR1 as PRHDT and CDR2 as FYEKMQ (reference sequence). The chain's CDR3 is CASSSHREQYF. CDR3 sequence (DNA): TGTGCCAGCAGCTCCCACAGGGAGCAGTACTTC. The full variable domain, with the rest looked up from reference TRBV13 and TRBJ2-7, is AAGVIQSPRHLIKEKRETATLKCYPIPRHDTVYWYQQGPGQDPQFLISFYEKMQSDKGSIPDRFSAQQFSDYHSELNMSSLELGDSALYFCASSSHREQYFGPGTRLTVT.

This clonotype has at least ten counts. CDR3 protein: CASTGWVTGELFF. The DNA for the CDR3 is TGTGCCAGCACCGGCTGGGTCACCGGGGAGCTGTTTTTT. This sequence joins TRBV7-9 and TRBJ2-2; D call uncertain. V was pared by 7 bases and J by 4 bases, with 10 bases between. Germline V gives CDR1 SEHNR, CDR2 FQNEAQ (reference sequence). This CDR3 contains 13 residues.

This clonotype was seen many times. The CDR3 sequence is CSVLGYTGELFF. In DNA, the CDR3 is TGCAGCGTACTGGGATACACCGGGGAGCTGTTTTTT. The chain links TRBV29-1 to TRBJ2-2; D remains ambiguous. Trimming pared 6 bases from V and 3 bases from J, leaving 8 bases between. The CDR3 contains 12 residues. The germline gives CDR1 SQVTM, CDR2 ANQGSEA.

The table lists this clonotype with many counts. The rearrangement joins TRBV4-3 to TRBJ2-1; TRBD2 matches 7 bases. The CDR3 consists of 18 residues. Germline-derived CDR1 and CDR2 are LGHNA and YSLEER. With V trimmed by 0 bases and J by 8 bases, 16 bases remained unmatched. The CDR3 loop reads CASSQDRYARGFYYEQFF. The DNA of the CDR3 is TGCGCCAGCAGCCAAGATCGCTACGCGCGGGGGTTTTACTATGAGCAGTTCTTC.

The V call is TRBV27, the J call TRBJ2-7; TRBD2 might be the D (5 bases). Trimming shortened V by 6 bases and J by 5 bases, and 11 bases separated the two germline ends. CDR3 size: 12 residues. The germline gives CDR1 MNHEY, CDR2 SMNVEV (reference sequence). The CDR3 DNA is TGTGCCAGCAGCCCGGGAAACAACGAGCAGTACTTC. Amino acids: CASSPGNNEQYF.

This clonotype was detected many times. The gene calls are TRBV11-2 and TRBJ2-3; no definite D call. The germline V gene has CDR1 SGHAT and CDR2 FQNNGV. The CDR3 has 12 residues. Trimming shortened V by 5 bases and J by 3 bases, and 6 bases separated the two germline ends. The CDR3 coding sequence is TGTGCCAGCAGCCCGGAAACAGATACGCAGTATTTT. It translates to CASSPETDTQYF.

This clonotype was observed many times. The rearrangement joins TRBV27 to TRBJ1-5; D may be TRBD1 (6 bases). Trimming stripped 8 bases from V and 6 bases from J, with 11 bases between. The CDR3 is made up of 12 amino acids. Germline assignment: CDR1 MNHEY and CDR2 SMNVEV (reference sequence). The CDR3 is CASSGVGQPQHF. As DNA, the CDR3 is TGTGCCAGCTCAGGGGTTGGTCAGCCCCAGCATTTT.